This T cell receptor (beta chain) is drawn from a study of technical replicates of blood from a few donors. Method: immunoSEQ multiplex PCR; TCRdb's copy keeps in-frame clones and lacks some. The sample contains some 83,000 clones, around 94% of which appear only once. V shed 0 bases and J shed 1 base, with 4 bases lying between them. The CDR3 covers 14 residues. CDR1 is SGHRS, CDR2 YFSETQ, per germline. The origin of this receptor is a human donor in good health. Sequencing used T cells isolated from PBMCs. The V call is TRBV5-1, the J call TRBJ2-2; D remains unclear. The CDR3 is CASSLGQNTGELFF. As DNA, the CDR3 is TGCGCCAGCAGCTTGGGACAGAACACCGGGGAGCTGTTTTTT.